This T cell receptor (beta chain) was found in a study of response to subunit inactivated influenza vaccine (dated by TCRdb to the late 2010s). Context from the whole study: The study used deep quantitative T cell receptor repertoire profiling to track responses to a trivalent subunit inactivated influenza vaccine.

The CDR3 numbers 15 residues from cysteine through phenylalanine. Only the CDR3 portion is preserved as DNA: 45 bases, with reading frame beginning at the first base. V is trimmed back by 8 bases and J by 2 bases, and the junction contains 11 bases that no gene match accounts for. Reading the germline V gene gives CDR1 MNHNS and CDR2 SASEGT. As regards this clonotype: What antigen it recognizes has not been identified. It has no much larger one-base neighbor in the sample; base qualities were not kept.

What the authors observed across the whole study: It was suggested by the authors that each seasonal influenza vaccination may recruit only a limited number of new T cells.

The library came from RT-PCR. Sequencing was performed on an Illumina HiSeq 2500. TCRdb redid the processing of the public reads, applying fastp at Q25 and MiXCR, and retained in-frame beta chains. Each record represents a unique CDR3 protein, reported with the most common genes and DNA among its rows. Here the sample has hundreds of thousands of distinct CDR3 sequences; 13% to 15% occur a single time. Around 7.6% of the sample goes to the ten largest clones. The sequence links TRBV6-1 to TRBJ2-5; the junction holds 7 bases that match TRBD2. The sequence came from a man aged 50-59 years who received an inactivated influenza vaccine. Donor details come from another sample of the same person, matched by shared clones. The sample was PBMCs from blood, taken approximately 15 days before vaccination. The nucleotide sequence reads TGTGCCAGCGGGGGGGGACTTTCACTACAAGAGACCCAGTACTTC. It encodes CASGGGLSLQETQYF.